Sequencing of this TCR beta chain was carried out in a study of blood T cell repertoires in COVID-19. Study-level background: Sites across the United States, Italy and Spain contributed samples from acute and convalescent COVID-19. Nucleic acid was either cDNA or gDNA, and it came from T cells, B-cell-depleted T cells, or PBMCs.

Study processing details: Reference gene primer amplification gave estimated nucleated cell counts. TCRdb keeps only in-frame clones here, not all; method: immunoSEQ multiplex PCR. For V, J and clone size, that table is used; D and trimming come from the DNA. Of 100,000 to 150,000 clones in the sample, more than 70% were seen once. CDR1 LNHDA and CDR2 SQIVND come from the germline V gene (reference sequence). The CDR3 covers 16 residues. J lost 10 bases, V lost 2 bases, and 12 bases had no gene match. The material sequenced was peripheral blood. The chain couples TRBV19 to TRBJ2-1, with 9 bases fitting TRBD2. This TCR derives from a woman in her 30s who had recovered from COVID-19. This chain's CDR3 is CASSIKVGRAGGEQFF. The CDR3 DNA sequence: TGTGCCAGTAGTATAAAAGTGGGGAGGGCGGGGGGGGAGCAGTTCTTC.